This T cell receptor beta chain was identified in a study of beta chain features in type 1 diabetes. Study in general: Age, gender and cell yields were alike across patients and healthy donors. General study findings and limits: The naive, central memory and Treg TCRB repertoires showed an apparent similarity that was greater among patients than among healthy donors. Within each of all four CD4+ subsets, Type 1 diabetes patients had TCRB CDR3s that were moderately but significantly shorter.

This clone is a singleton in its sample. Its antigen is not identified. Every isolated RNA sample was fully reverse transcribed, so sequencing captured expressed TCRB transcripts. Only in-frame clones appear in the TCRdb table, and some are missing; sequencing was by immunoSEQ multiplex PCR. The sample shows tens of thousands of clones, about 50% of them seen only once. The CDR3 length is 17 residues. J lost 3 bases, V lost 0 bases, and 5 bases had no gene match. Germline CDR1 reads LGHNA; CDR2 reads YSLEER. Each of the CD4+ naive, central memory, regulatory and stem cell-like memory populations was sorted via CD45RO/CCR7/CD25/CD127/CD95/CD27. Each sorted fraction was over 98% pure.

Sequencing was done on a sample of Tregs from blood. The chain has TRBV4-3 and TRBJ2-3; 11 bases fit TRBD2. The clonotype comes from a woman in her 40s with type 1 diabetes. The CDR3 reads CASSQELAGVDTDTQYF. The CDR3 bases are TGCGCCAGCAGCCAAGAACTAGCGGGAGTAGATACAGATACGCAGTATTTT.